The 4 T cell receptor beta chains in this list originate from one sample, sequenced in a study of cytomegalovirus exposure and HLA in healthy donors (dated by TCRdb to about 2017). Receptor libraries were prepared by the immunoSEQ multiplex PCR assay. A mixture of 60 forward primers for TCR Vbeta segments and 13 reverse primers for TCR Jbeta segments was used in the multiplex PCR. TCRdb stores this immuneACCESS table with in-frame sequences only. Part of the clones is absent; in the studies checked, under half of the shortfall reflects unresolved V genes, and no reason is known for the rest. For this sample the table gives about 170,000 clones, of which around 80% were detected only once. Less than 2.5% of the sample lies in the top ten. The sequenced sample was PBMCs. These receptors were collected from a male donor in good health and CMV-seronegative.

This clone was detected a few times. The chain recombines TRBV12-5 with TRBJ2-7; the D gene is possibly TRBD2 (6 bases). In germline, CDR1 is LGHNT, CDR2 FRNRAP. This CDR3 region has 13 residues. Trimming took 2 bases from V and 7 from J, leaving 12 bases between them. The CDR3 sequence: CASGLYFGGEQYF. CDR3 DNA: TGTGCTAGTGGTTTGTATTTTGGAGGGGAGCAGTACTTC.

J is TRBJ1-1 and V is TRBV6-5, with 8 bases that match TRBD1. Germline V lookup: CDR1 MNHEY, CDR2 SVGAGI. V gave up 2 bases and J gave up 11 bases; unmatched junction bases: 7. There are 13 residues in the CDR3. The CDR3, as DNA: TGTGCCAGCAGTTACGGCAGGGGGCGTGTGGCTTTCTTT. This gives the protein CASSYGRGRVAFF.

A few counts support this clone. J is TRBJ2-7 and V is TRBV5-6; 7 nucleotides line up with TRBD1. The V and J ends lost 7 bases and 4 bases, in that order; junction bases with no gene match: 8. CDR1 and CDR2 from the germline V gene are SGHDT and YYEEEE. The length of the CDR3 is 13 residues. The CDR3 nucleotides are TGTGCCAGCGGTGGGACAGAACCTTACGAGCAGTACTTC. It encodes CASGGTEPYEQYF.

CDR3: CASSLGLDYGYTF. The CDR3 DNA reads TGTGCCAGTAGTCTCGGACTTGACTATGGCTACACCTTC. The chain links TRBV19 to TRBJ1-2; D gene ambiguous. CDR3 length: 13 residues. V was pared by 5 bases and J by 3 bases, with 10 bases between. The V gene's germline CDR1 is LNHDA and CDR2 SQIVND (reference sequence).